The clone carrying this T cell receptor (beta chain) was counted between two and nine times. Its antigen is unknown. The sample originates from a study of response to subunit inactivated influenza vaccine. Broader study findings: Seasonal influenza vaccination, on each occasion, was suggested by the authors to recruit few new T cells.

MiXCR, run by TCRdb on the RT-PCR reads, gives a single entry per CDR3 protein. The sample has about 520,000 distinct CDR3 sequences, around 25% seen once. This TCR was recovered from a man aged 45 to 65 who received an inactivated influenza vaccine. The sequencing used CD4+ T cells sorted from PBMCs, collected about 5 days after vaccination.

The CDR3 loop reads CASSFSLAGSSYNEQFF. CDR3 DNA: TGTGCCAGCAGTTTTTCGCTAGCGGGGAGCTCCTACAATGAGCAGTTCTTC. The chain carries TRBV12-3 or TRBV12-4 and TRBJ2-1; 9 bases match TRBD2. CDR3 length equals 17 residues. The J segment lost 0 bases and the V segment lost 3 bases, leaving 6 bases of the junction unmatched.